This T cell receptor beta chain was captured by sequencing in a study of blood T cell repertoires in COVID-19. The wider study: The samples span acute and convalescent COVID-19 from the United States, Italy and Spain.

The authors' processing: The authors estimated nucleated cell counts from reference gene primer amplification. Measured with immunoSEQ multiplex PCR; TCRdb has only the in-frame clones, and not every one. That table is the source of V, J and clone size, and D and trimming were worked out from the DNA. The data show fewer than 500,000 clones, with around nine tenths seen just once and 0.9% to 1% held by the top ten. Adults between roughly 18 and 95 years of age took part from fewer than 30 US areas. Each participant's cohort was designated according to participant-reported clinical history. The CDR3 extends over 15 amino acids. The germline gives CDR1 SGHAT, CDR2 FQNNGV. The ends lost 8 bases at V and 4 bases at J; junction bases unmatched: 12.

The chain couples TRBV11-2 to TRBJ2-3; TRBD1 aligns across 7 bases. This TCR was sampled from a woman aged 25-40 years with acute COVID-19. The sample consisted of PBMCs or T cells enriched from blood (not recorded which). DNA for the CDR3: TGTGCCAGCTCTAGGGAAGGGCAGGGGGCAGATACGCAGTATTTT. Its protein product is CASSREGQGADTQYF.